This TCR beta chain was captured in a study of identical twins. V gave up 4 bases and J gave up 4 bases, with 17 bases separating them. The CDR3 runs to 15 residues. Germline loops: CDR1 SGHRS, CDR2 YFSETQ. This clonotype was counted between two and nine times. Antigen specificity is unknown. Notes on the study in general: Possibly, invariant MAIT and iNKT cells partly confounded zero-insertion analyses. Twin-shared out-of-frame alpha sequences were enriched for low generation probability.

Template switching added a universal primer site; cDNA carried unique molecular identifiers. TCRdb re-called the 5' RACE reads through MiXCR, storing one row per CDR3 protein. Of about 340,000 distinct CDR3 sequences in the sample, roughly 12% were seen once. These data were also filed under a second study, of yellow fever vaccine responses in identical twins.

The origin of this receptor is a young woman in good health. The material sequenced was CD8+ T cells sorted from blood. This chain links TRBV5-1 with TRBJ1-2; perhaps TRBD1 as D (5 bases). This CDR3 reads CASSPSGEGSYGYTF. The CDR3 DNA follows: TGCGCCAGCAGCCCTTCGGGGGAGGGTAGCTATGGCTACACCTTC.